What follows is one T cell receptor (beta chain) and its context. Its antigen is still unknown. Both 60 Vbeta primers and 13 Jbeta primers went into the PCR. Original processing notes: Later, an analysis found about 77 million unique TCR beta chains, and approximately 10 million of these were shared. Here immunoSEQ multiplex PCR was the method, and the copy in TCRdb shows in-frame clones only, minus some. The V and J calls and clone size come from that table; D and trimming were worked out from the DNA. The sample holds 100,000 to 150,000 clones, more than 60% seen once. These data belong to a study of cytomegalovirus exposure and HLA in healthy donors. Study-wide results and limits: TCR beta chains numbering roughly 150 were designated cytomegalovirus-associated. The number of N-insertions in an Asian-associated ancestry cluster was reportedly below the roughly 620-donor mean in a later analysis.

The origin of this receptor is a woman under 30 in good health and CMV-seronegative. The sequenced sample consisted of PBMCs.

In DNA form, the CDR3 reads TGTGCCAGCAGCTCATCCTACGAGCAGTACTTC. This gives the protein CASSSSYEQYF. V and J are TRBV11-2 and TRBJ2-7, with D unclear. V gave up 4 bases and J gave up 1 base, with 2 bases separating them. The CDR3 covers 11 residues. Germline CDR1 and CDR2: SGHAT and FQNNGV. The full variable domain, in which reference TRBV11-2 and TRBJ2-7 provide the parts outside the CDR3, is EAGVAQSPRYKIIEKRQSVAFWCNPISGHATLYWYQQILGQGPKLLIQFQNNGVVDDSQLPKDRFSAERLKGVDSTLKIQPAKLEDSAVYLCASSSSYEQYFGPGTRLTVT.